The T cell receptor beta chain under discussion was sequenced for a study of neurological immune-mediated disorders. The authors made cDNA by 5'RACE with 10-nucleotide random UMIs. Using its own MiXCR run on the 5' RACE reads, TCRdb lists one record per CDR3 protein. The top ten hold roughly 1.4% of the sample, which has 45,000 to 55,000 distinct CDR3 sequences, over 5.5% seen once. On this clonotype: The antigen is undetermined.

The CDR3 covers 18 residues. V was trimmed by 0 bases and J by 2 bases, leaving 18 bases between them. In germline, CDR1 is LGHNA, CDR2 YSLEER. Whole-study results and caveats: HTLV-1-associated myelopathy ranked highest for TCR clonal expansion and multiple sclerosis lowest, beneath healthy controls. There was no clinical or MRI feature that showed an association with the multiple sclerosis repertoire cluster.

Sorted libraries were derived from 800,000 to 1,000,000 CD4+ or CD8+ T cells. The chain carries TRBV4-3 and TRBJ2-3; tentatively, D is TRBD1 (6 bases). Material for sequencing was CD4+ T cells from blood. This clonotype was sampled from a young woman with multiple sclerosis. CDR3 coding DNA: TGCGCCAGCAGCCAAGAGTTTAGGGCAGGGGTAAACACAGATACGCAGTATTTT. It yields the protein CASSQEFRAGVNTDTQYF.